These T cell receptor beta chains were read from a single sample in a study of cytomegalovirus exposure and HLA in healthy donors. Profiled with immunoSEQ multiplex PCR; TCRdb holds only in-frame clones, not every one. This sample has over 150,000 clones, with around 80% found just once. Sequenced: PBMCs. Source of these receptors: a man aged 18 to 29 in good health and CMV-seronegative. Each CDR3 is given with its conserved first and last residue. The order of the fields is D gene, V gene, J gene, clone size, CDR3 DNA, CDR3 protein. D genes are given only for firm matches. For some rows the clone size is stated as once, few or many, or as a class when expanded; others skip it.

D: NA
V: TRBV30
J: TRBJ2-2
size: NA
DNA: TGTGCCTGGAAGGCGGGGGCGACGGACACCGGGGAGCTGTTTTTT
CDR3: CAWKAGATDTGELFF

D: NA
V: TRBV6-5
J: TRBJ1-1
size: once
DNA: TGTGCCAGCAGTTACTCTACCTTGGGGAGCACTGAAGCTTTCTTT
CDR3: CASSYSTLGSTEAFF

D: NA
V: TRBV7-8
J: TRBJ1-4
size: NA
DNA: TGTGCCAGCAGCTTAGAAAAGGGGTTTGGTGAAAAACTGTTTTTT
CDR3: CASSLEKGFGEKLFF

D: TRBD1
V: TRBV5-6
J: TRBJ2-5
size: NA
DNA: TGTGCCAGCAGCTTGGTAAAGGGGGCGCGAGAGACCCAGTACTTC
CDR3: CASSLVKGARETQYF

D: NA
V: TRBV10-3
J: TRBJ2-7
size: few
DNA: TGTGCCATCAGTGACGGGACTGATGCCTACGAGCAGTACTTC
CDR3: CAISDGTDAYEQYF

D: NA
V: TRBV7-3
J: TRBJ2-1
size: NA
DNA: TGTGCCAGCAGCTTAATTGGTGGGGGGAATGAGCAGTTCTTC
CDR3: CASSLIGGGNEQFF

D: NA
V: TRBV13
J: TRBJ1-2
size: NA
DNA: TGTGCCAGCAGCTTGTTCGTGGGGGCCGCTGGCTACACCTTC
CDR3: CASSLFVGAAGYTF

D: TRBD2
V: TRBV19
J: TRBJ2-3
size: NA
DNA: TGTGCCAGTAGTAACCTCGGACTAGCGGGAGCTGTTACGCAGTATTTT
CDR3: CASSNLGLAGAVTQYF

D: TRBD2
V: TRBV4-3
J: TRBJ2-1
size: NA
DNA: TGCGCCAGCAGCCCGCTCCCAATGACGGGAGGGAATGAGCAGTTCTTC
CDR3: CASSPLPMTGGNEQFF

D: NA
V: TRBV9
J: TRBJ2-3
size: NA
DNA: TGTGCCAGCAGCGGAGGAATTAGGACAGATCCAGATACGCAGTATTTT
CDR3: CASSGGIRTDPDTQYF

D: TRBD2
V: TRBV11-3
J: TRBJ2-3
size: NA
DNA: TGTGCCAGCAGCTTAGATTCTAGCGGGAGCGGAGATACGCAGTATTTT
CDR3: CASSLDSSGSGDTQYF

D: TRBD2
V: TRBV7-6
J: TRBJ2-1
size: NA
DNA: TGTGCCAGCAGCAAACCGACTAGCCTTACCTACAATGAGCAGTTCTTC
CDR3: CASSKPTSLTYNEQFF

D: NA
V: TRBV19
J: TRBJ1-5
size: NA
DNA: TGTGCCAGTAGTATAATACCGGGAGTACAGCCCCAGCATTTT
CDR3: CASSIIPGVQPQHF

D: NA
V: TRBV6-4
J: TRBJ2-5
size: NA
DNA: TGTGCCAGCAGTGAGGCGGACTGGGCGCCCCAGTACTTC
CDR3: CASSEADWAPQYF

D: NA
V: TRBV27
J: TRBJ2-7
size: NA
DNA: TGTGCCAGCAGTTTCGTAGGGACTCTTCCCTACGAGCAGTACTTC
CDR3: CASSFVGTLPYEQYF

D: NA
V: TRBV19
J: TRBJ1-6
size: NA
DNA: TGTGCCAGTAGAAGACTAAATTCACCCCTCCACTTT
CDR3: CASRRLNSPLHF

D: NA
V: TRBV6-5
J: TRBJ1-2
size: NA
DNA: TGTGCCAGCAGTTACTCAGGGGTACTCTATGGCTACACCTTC
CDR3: CASSYSGVLYGYTF

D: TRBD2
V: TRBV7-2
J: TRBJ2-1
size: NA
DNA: TGTGCCAGCAGCTTAGAAGGGAGGGCCCGAGGTAATGAGCAGTTCTTC
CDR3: CASSLEGRARGNEQFF

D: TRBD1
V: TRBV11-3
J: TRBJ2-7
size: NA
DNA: TGTGCCAGCAGGGGACAGGGAGAGTCCTACGAGCAGTACTTC
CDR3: CASRGQGESYEQYF

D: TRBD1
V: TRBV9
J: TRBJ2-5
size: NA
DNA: TGTGCCAGCAGCGGACACAGGGGGCTGCAGACCCAGTACTTC
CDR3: CASSGHRGLQTQYF

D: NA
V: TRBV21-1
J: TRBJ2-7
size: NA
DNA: TGTGCCAGCAGCAAAGTGGGCCCCAACAGGGGGCTCCCCTACGAGCAGTACTTC
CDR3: CASSKVGPNRGLPYEQYF

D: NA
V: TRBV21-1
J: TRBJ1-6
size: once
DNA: TGTGCCAGCAGCGAACGGACAAGGTCAGAGTCCTATAATTCACCCCTCCACTTT
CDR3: CASSERTRSESYNSPLHF

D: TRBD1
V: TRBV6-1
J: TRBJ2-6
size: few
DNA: TGTGCCAGCAGTGGTGGACAGGCTGGGGCCAACGTCCTGACTTTC
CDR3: CASSGGQAGANVLTF

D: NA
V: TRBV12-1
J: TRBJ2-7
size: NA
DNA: TGTGCCAGCAGCTGGAGCTTCGCCTACGAGCAGTACTTC
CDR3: CASSWSFAYEQYF

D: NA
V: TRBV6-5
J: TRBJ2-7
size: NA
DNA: TGTGCCAGCAGTTCCGGGACACGGCCTTACGAGCAGTACTTC
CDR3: CASSSGTRPYEQYF

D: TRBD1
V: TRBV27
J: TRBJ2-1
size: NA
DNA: TGTGCCAGCAGTTCGGGACAGGGGTGGGACAATGAGCAGTTCTTC
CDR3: CASSSGQGWDNEQFF

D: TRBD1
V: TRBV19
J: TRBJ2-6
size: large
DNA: TGTGCCAGTAGAGTGGTAGGTGTGGGGGACAGAAACTCTGGGGCCAACGTCCTGACTTTC
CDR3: CASRVVGVGDRNSGANVLTF

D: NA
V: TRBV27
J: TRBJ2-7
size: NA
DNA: TGTGCCAGCAGTTTATCGGGGCAGGGGAAGACCCACGAGCAGTACTTC
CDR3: CASSLSGQGKTHEQYF

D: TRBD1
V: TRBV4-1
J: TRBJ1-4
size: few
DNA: TGCGTCAGCAGCCAAGGACAGGGGAATGAAAAACTGTTTTTT
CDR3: CVSSQGQGNEKLFF

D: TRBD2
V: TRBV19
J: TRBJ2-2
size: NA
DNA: TGTGCCAGCGAGAGTGGCCTAGCGGGGGGGCTAGGGGAGCTGTTTTTT
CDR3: CASESGLAGGLGELFF

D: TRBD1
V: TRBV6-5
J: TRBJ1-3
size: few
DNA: TGTGCCACCACAGGGGGTTATGGAAACACCATATATTTT
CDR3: CATTGGYGNTIYF

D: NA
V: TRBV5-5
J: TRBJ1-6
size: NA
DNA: TGTGCCAGCAGCCGGGTCGCCTCCTCAACCTATTCACCCCTCCACTTT
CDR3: CASSRVASSTYSPLHF

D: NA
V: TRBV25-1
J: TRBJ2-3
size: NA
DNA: TGTGCCAGCAGTGAATACGGTACGCAGTATTTT
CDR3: CASSEYGTQYF

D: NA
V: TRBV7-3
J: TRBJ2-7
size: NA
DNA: TGTGCCAGCAGCTTAGGGGGGGGCAGCTCCTACGAGCAGTACTTC
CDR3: CASSLGGGSSYEQYF

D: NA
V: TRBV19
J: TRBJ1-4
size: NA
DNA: TGTGCCAGTAACTGGGGGGTCTCAGGGGAAAAACTGTTTTTT
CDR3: CASNWGVSGEKLFF

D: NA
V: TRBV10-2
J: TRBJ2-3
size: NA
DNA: TGCGCCACTCTAGCATACCTGGGAAATACGCAGTATTTT
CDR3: CATLAYLGNTQYF

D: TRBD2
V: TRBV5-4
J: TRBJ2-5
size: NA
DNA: TGTGCCAGCAGCTTGGTTGGGGGGGGAGAGACCCAGTACTTC
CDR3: CASSLVGGGETQYF

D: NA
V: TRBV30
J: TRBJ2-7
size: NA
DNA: TGTGCCTGGAGTACCCAGGGGGGCGAGCAGTACTTC
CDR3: CAWSTQGGEQYF

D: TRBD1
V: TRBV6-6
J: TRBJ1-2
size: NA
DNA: TGTGCCAGCAGTTACTCACAGGGGACGGGTGGCTACACCTTC
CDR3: CASSYSQGTGGYTF

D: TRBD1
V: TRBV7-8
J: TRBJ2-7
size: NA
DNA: TGTGCCAGCAGCCCAAGGACAGGGACCTACGAGCAGTACTTC
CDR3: CASSPRTGTYEQYF

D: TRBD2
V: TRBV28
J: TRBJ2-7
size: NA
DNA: TGTGCCGGGGCGCCGAGCGGGGCGGACTACGAGCAGTACTTC
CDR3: CAGAPSGADYEQYF

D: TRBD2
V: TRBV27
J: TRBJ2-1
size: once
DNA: TGTGCCAGCAGTTTTTATCGGCCTAGCGGGAACAATGAGCAGTTCTTC
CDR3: CASSFYRPSGNNEQFF

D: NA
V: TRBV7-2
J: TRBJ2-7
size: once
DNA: TGTGCCAGCAGCTTAGATGTGATCGGACTTAAATCCTACGAGCAGTACTTC
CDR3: CASSLDVIGLKSYEQYF

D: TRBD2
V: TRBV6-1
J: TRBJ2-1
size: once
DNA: TGTGCCAGCAAACTGGAGCGGGGTTACAATGAGCAGTTCTTC
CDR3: CASKLERGYNEQFF

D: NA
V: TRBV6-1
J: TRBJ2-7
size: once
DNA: TGTGCCAGCAGCCGGCTAGCGAACGAGCAGTACTTC
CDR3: CASSRLANEQYF

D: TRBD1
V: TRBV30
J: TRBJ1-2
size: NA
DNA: TGTGCCTGGAGTGTGGGGACAGATCCCTATGGCTACACCTTC
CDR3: CAWSVGTDPYGYTF

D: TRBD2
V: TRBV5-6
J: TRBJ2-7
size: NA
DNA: TGTGCCAGCACCGAGGCGTGGACTAGCGGAGCCTCCTACGAGCAGTACTTC
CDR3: CASTEAWTSGASYEQYF

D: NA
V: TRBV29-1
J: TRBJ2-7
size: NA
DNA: TGCAGCGTTCGTTCTGGAGGTGCCTACGAGCAGTACTTC
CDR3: CSVRSGGAYEQYF

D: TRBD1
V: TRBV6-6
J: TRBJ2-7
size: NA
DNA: TGTGCCAGCAGTCCGCCCGGGACAGCTTCCTACGAGCAGTACTTC
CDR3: CASSPPGTASYEQYF

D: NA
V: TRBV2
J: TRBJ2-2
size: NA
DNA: TGTGCCAGCAGTCAGGACATAAACACCGGGGAGCTGTTTTTT
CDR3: CASSQDINTGELFF

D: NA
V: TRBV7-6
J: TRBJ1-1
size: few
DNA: TGTGCCAGCAGCCCCCAACAGGTGAGGGGGAGCACTGAAGCTTTCTTT
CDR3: CASSPQQVRGSTEAFF

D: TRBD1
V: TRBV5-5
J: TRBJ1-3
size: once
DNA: TGTGCCAGCAGCGAGGGACAGGGGGCCTTTGGAAACACCATATATTTT
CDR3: CASSEGQGAFGNTIYF

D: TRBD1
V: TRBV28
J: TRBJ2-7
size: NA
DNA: TGTGCCAGCAGTCCCCCCGACAGGGGGCATAGGGAGCAGTACTTC
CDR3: CASSPPDRGHREQYF

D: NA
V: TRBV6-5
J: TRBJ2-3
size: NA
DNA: TGTGCCAGCAGTTCCCCGTCCGGGGGATCAGATACGCAGTATTTT
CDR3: CASSSPSGGSDTQYF

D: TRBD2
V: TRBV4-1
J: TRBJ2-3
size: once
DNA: TGCGCCAGCAGCCTTAGTGGCTCGGGGGGATTGACAGATACGCAGTATTTT
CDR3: CASSLSGSGGLTDTQYF

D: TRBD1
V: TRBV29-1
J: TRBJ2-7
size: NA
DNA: TGCAGCGTTGAAGATACCGGGACAGGTGACTACGAGCAGTACTTC
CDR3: CSVEDTGTGDYEQYF

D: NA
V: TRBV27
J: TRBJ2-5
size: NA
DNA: TGTGCCAGCAGTCTCAAATATACAGGACCAAGGGAGACCCAGTACTTC
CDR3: CASSLKYTGPRETQYF

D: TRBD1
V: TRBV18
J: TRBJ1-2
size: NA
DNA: TGTGCCAGCTCACTAGACGACAGGGGAGGAGGCTACACCTTC
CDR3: CASSLDDRGGGYTF